A selection of T cell receptor beta chains follows, all from one sample in a study of CD8 T cells in ankylosing spondylitis. TCRdb analysed the 5' RACE reads with MiXCR anew, one entry per CDR3 protein. There are 40,000 to 50,000 distinct CDR3 sequences in the sample; 4% occur only once, and roughly 4.2% lies in the top ten. Sequencing used blood, either unsorted or a sorted T cell fraction (not recorded which). All receptors derive from a female donor with ankylosing spondylitis or in good health (not recorded which). Each CDR3 is given with its conserved first and last residue. The D gene is left open where the match is weak. Expanded clones get a size class; other rows say once, few or many, or leave the size out.

V gene	J gene	clone size	D gene	CDR3 DNA	CDR3 protein
TRBV9	TRBJ1-2	many	NA	TGTGCCAGCAGCGCCCTCGCCTATGGCTACACCTTC	CASSALAYGYTF
TRBV9	TRBJ1-5	many	TRBD1	TGTGCCAGCAGCGACAGGGGTGGGCAGCCCCAGCATTTT	CASSDRGGQPQHF
TRBV4-2	TRBJ2-3	NA	NA	TGTGCCAGCAGCCACCCCGTAGCACCGAGCACAGATACGCAGTATTTT	CASSHPVAPSTDTQYF
TRBV9	TRBJ2-3	NA	NA	TGTGCCAGCAGCTTCCGACAAGAGCCGTGGGATACGCAGTATTTT	CASSFRQEPWDTQYF
TRBV9	TRBJ2-7	many	TRBD2	TGTGCCAGCAGCGTAACTAGCGGGGGGCCCTCCTACGAGCAGTACTTC	CASSVTSGGPSYEQYF
TRBV9	TRBJ1-3	many	NA	TGTGCCAGCAGCGTGACTTCTGGAAACACCATATATTTT	CASSVTSGNTIYF
TRBV9	TRBJ2-2	many	TRBD1	TGTGCCAGCAGCGTAGTTAAAGGGGGCCACACCGGGGAGCTGTTTTTT	CASSVVKGGHTGELFF
TRBV9	TRBJ1-6	many	TRBD1	TGTGCCAGCAGCGGACAGGGGGCCAATTCACCCCTCCACTTT	CASSGQGANSPLHF
TRBV9	TRBJ2-5	many	TRBD2	TGTGCCAGCAGCGTGGGGACTAGCGGGGGGGTCCCCCAGTACTTC	CASSVGTSGGVPQYF
TRBV9	TRBJ1-1	many	NA	TGTGCCAGCAGCGTAATCGCAGGGTCCACTGAAGCTTTCTTT	CASSVIAGSTEAFF
TRBV9	TRBJ1-4	many	NA	TGTGCCAGCAGCGCCGGGGAGTATATTAATGAAAAACTGTTTTTT	CASSAGEYINEKLFF
TRBV9	TRBJ1-1	many	NA	TGTGCCAGCAGCGTAGATTACGGTGAAGCTTTCTTT	CASSVDYGEAFF
TRBV9	TRBJ2-3	NA	TRBD1	TGTGCCAGCAGCGCCGACTACAGGGGGACCACAGATACGCAGTATTTT	CASSADYRGTTDTQYF
TRBV9	TRBJ2-2	many	NA	TGTGCCAGCAGCGTAGGGGGATACCGAACTAACACCGGGGAGCTGTTTTTT	CASSVGGYRTNTGELFF
TRBV9	TRBJ1-1	many	NA	TGTGCCAGCAGCGTAGGAGGAGAAGAGAACACTGAAGCTTTCTTT	CASSVGGEENTEAFF
TRBV9	TRBJ1-2	many	TRBD1	TGTGCCAGCAGCACCCACACAGGGGGCGAAGGCTACACCTTC	CASSTHTGGEGYTF
TRBV9	TRBJ2-5	many	TRBD2	TGTGCCAGCAGCGTAGGTCCACTAGCGGGGGGGCCGGGGGAGACCCAGTACTTC	CASSVGPLAGGPGETQYF
TRBV9	TRBJ1-6	many	NA	TGTGCCAGCAGCGAATGGGATAATTCACCCCTCCACTTT	CASSEWDNSPLHF
TRBV9	TRBJ2-3	many	NA	TGTGCCAGCAGCCTTGCTACGAGGGGAGATACGCAGTATTTT	CASSLATRGDTQYF
TRBV9	TRBJ1-3	many	NA	TGTGCCAGCAGCAACCGGGGGCCAAACTCTGGAAACACCATATATTTT	CASSNRGPNSGNTIYF
TRBV9	TRBJ1-3	NA	NA	TGTGCCAGCAGCGTAGAGGGGAGCTCAAACACCATATATTTT	CASSVEGSSNTIYF
TRBV9	TRBJ2-1	few	TRBD1	TGTGCCAGCAGCGTAGTACCCCTGGTTTTGGAGGGGTCAGGGGGCGCTAGACATGAGCAGTTCTTC	CASSVVPLVLEGSGGARHEQFF
TRBV9	TRBJ2-2	many	TRBD2	TGTGCCAGCAGCTTATCAGCGGGGCCTTACACCGGGGAGCTGTTTTTT	CASSLSAGPYTGELFF
TRBV9	TRBJ2-2	NA	NA	TGTGCCAGCAGCCCCCCTACAGAGATTGACACCGGGGAGCTGTTTTTT	CASSPPTEIDTGELFF
TRBV9	TRBJ2-3	many	NA	TGTGCCAGCAGTATGTCCGGGGGCACAGATACGCAGTATTTT	CASSMSGGTDTQYF
TRBV9	TRBJ2-3	NA	NA	TGTGCCAGCAGCCTCCGGGGGGCCGGCGGGGGTGACACAGATACGCAGTATTTT	CASSLRGAGGGDTDTQYF
TRBV9	TRBJ1-2	many	NA	TGTGCCAGCACCCCGGGGTGGAATAACTATGGCTACACCTTC	CASTPGWNNYGYTF
TRBV9	TRBJ2-4	many	NA	TGTGCCAGCAGCGTAGATCCGCCCGAAGGGTCCAAAAACATTCAGTACTTC	CASSVDPPEGSKNIQYF
TRBV9	TRBJ2-2	many	NA	TGTGCCAGCAGCGGAAGGGGAAGGGGATCCGGGGAGCTGTTTTTT	CASSGRGRGSGELFF
TRBV20-1	TRBJ1-1	many	NA	TGCAGAAATGGTGTTACCACTGAAGCTTTCTTT	CRNGVTTEAFF
TRBV9	TRBJ2-7	many	NA	TGTGCCAGCAGCGAGGCCCCTAGTGGTGAGCAGTACTTC	CASSEAPSGEQYF
TRBV9	TRBJ1-2	medium-sized	TRBD1	TGTGCCAGCAGCGTAACGGGACAGGGTCACTATGGCTACACCTTC	CASSVTGQGHYGYTF
TRBV9	TRBJ2-5	many	NA	TGTGCCAGCAGCGTAGGACTAGACCAAGAGACCCAGTACTTC	CASSVGLDQETQYF
TRBV9	TRBJ2-1	many	NA	TGTGCCAGCAGCTTCGGGATCTCGAACAATGAGCAGTTCTTC	CASSFGISNNEQFF
TRBV9	TRBJ1-3	many	TRBD1	TGTGCCAGCAGCGTTTTGGGACAGGGGCGCTCTGGAAACACCATATATTTT	CASSVLGQGRSGNTIYF
TRBV9	TRBJ1-3	medium-sized	TRBD1	TGTGCCAGCAGCGTAGGGACAGGGGCCTCTGGAAACACCATATATTTT	CASSVGTGASGNTIYF
TRBV9	TRBJ1-2	many	NA	TGTGCCAGCAGCTATAATTCGGGGGATGGCTACACCTTC	CASSYNSGDGYTF
TRBV9	TRBJ1-1	many	NA	TGTGCCAGCAGCCCTCGGGAGTTGAACACTGAAGCTTTCTTT	CASSPRELNTEAFF
TRBV9	TRBJ2-1	NA	NA	TGTGCCAGCACCCTATCCCCGGGGGCCTACAATGAGCAGTTCTTC	CASTLSPGAYNEQFF
TRBV9	TRBJ2-1	many	NA	TGTGCCAGCACTTCTAACAGGTTCGATGAGCAGTTCTTC	CASTSNRFDEQFF
TRBV9	TRBJ2-2	medium-sized	NA	TGTGCCAGCAGCGGGAAAACGGGTAACACCGGGGAGCTGTTTTTT	CASSGKTGNTGELFF
TRBV9	TRBJ2-1	many	TRBD2	TGTGCCAGCAGCGGCGGCCAGGCGGGGGACTATGAGCAGTTCTTC	CASSGGQAGDYEQFF
TRBV9	TRBJ2-1	NA	TRBD2	TGTGCCAGCAGCGTAGAAGCGGGGGGGCTAGAGCAGTTCTTC	CASSVEAGGLEQFF
TRBV9	TRBJ1-3	many	TRBD1	TGTGCCAGCAGCGTGACAGGGGGCGCGGGAAACACCATATATTTT	CASSVTGGAGNTIYF
TRBV9	TRBJ2-3	many	TRBD2	TGTGCCAGCAGCGCTACTAGCGGGGGGGAAACGCAGTATTTT	CASSATSGGETQYF
TRBV9	TRBJ1-1	many	NA	TGTGCCAGCAGCGTGGGGGTTCATAACCCTGAAGCTTTCTTT	CASSVGVHNPEAFF
TRBV9	TRBJ2-2	NA	NA	TGTGCCAGCAGCGTAGTTTCTCGGTCGGGAGCCGGGGAGCTGTTTTTT	CASSVVSRSGAGELFF
TRBV9	TRBJ2-5	many	NA	TGTGCCAGCAGCCCCAGGCGGGTGTCGAGGGAGACCCAGTACTTC	CASSPRRVSRETQYF
TRBV9	TRBJ2-1	many	NA	TGTGCCAGCAGCGTAACAGGGGAGGGTGAGCAGTTCTTC	CASSVTGEGEQFF
TRBV9	TRBJ1-4	many	NA	TGTGCCAGCAGCGAAGGACAATCGAATGAAAAACTGTTTTTT	CASSEGQSNEKLFF
TRBV9	TRBJ1-2	many	NA	TGTGCCAGCAGCGGATCTTCAGTAGCTAACTATGGCTACACCTTC	CASSGSSVANYGYTF
TRBV9	TRBJ1-4	many	TRBD1	TGTGCCAGCAGCGTAGGCACAGGGGTGGGTGAAAAACTGTTTTTT	CASSVGTGVGEKLFF
TRBV9	TRBJ1-6	many	NA	TGTGCCAGCAGCGCACACGGGAATTCACCCCTCCACTTT	CASSAHGNSPLHF
TRBV9	TRBJ2-1	few	TRBD2	TGTGCCAGCAGCCCGTTGACTAGCCACTACAATGAGCAGTTCTTC	CASSPLTSHYNEQFF
TRBV9	TRBJ1-6	many	NA	TGTGCCAGCAGCGTAGGGGGTTTTGATTCACCCCTCCACTTT	CASSVGGFDSPLHF
TRBV9	TRBJ2-3	many	NA	TGTGCCAGCAGCGTTAGATACGACACAGATACGCAGTATTTT	CASSVRYDTDTQYF
TRBV9	TRBJ1-5	many	NA	TGTGCCAGCAGCGGCGAGGGGCATGGGCCCCAGCATTTT	CASSGEGHGPQHF
TRBV5-1	TRBJ2-1	many	TRBD1	TGCGCCAGCAGCTTGGAAAAGACAGGGGGCTCCTACAATGAGCAGTTCTTC	CASSLEKTGGSYNEQFF
TRBV9	TRBJ2-7	NA	TRBD1	TGTGCCAGCAGCCCCCGTGAAGGGGGCATATACGAGCAGTACTTC	CASSPREGGIYEQYF
TRBV9	TRBJ2-5	NA	TRBD2	TGTGCCAGCAGCATTCCGGGGGGCCAAGAGACCCAGTACTTC	CASSIPGGQETQYF